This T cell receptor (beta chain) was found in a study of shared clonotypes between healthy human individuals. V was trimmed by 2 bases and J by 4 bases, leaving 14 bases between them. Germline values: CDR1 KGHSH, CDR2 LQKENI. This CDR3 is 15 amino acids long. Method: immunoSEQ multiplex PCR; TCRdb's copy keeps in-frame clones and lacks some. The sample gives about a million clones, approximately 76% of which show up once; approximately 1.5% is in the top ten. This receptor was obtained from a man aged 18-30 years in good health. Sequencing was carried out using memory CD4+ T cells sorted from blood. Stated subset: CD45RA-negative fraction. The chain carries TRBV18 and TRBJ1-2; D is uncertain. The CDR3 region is CASSPNSGGSYGYTF. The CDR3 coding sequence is TGTGCCAGCTCACCAAACAGCGGTGGGAGCTATGGCTACACCTTC.